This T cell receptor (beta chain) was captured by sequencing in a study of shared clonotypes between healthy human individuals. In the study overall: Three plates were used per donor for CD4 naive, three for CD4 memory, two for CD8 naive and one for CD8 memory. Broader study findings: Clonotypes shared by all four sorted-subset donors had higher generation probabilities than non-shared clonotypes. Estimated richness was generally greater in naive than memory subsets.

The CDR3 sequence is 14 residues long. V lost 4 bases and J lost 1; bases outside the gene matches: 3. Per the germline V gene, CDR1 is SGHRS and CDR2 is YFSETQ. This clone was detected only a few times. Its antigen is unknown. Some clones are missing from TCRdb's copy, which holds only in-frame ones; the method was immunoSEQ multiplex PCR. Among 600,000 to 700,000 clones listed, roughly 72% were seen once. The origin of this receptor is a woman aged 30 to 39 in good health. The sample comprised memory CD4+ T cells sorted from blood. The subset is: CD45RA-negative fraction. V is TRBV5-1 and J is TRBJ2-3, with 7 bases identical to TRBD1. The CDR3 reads CASSTGQGTDTQYF. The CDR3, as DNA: TGCGCCAGCAGCACTGGACAGGGCACAGATACGCAGTATTTT. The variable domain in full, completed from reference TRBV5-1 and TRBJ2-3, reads KAGVTQTPRYLIKTRGQQVTLSCSPISGHRSVSWYQQTPGQGLQFLFEYFSETQRNKGNFPGRFSGRQFSNSRSEMNVSTLELGDSALYLCASSTGQGTDTQYFGPGTRLTVL.